These 25 T cell receptor beta chains came from one sample sequenced in a study of cytomegalovirus exposure and HLA in healthy donors. With 60 Vbeta and 13 Jbeta primers, the PCR was carried out. Clones were sequenced by immunoSEQ multiplex PCR, and TCRdb holds only the in-frame ones, with some missing. Here the sample spans about 93,000 clones, over 75% being singletons. Sequenced: PBMCs. These receptors came from a man aged 25-40 years in good health and CMV-seronegative.

As DNA, the CDR3 is TGTGCCAGCAGCCAAGGATTCCAAGCCGGTGAGCAGTTCTTC. Encoded protein: CASSQGFQAGEQFF. J is TRBJ2-1 and V is TRBV4-2, with D unclear. Trimming stripped 1 base from V and 9 bases from J, with 13 bases between. The germline V gene encodes CDR1 LGHNA and CDR2 YNFKEQ. The CDR3 contains 14 residues.

This clone ranks as medium-sized. The chain uses TRBV6-4 and TRBJ2-3, with 11 bases matching TRBD2. The CDR3 is 15 amino acids. Trimming at V came to 5 bases and at J to 0 bases, leaving 1 base not matched to a gene. Germline CDR1 and CDR2: MRHNA and SNTAGT. The CDR3 DNA reads as TGTGCCAGCAGTCGGACTAGCGGGAGCACAGATACGCAGTATTTT. Amino acid sequence: CASSRTSGSTDTQYF.

The J gene is TRBJ1-2, the V gene TRBV6-1; D remains unclear. Germline-derived CDR1 and CDR2 are MNHNS and SASEGT. Trimming left V 6 bases short and J 6 bases short, with 14 bases between. The CDR3 spans 13 residues. The CDR3 bases are TGTGCCAGCAGAGACGGTGGAGTACATGGCTACACCTTC. Protein: CASRDGGVHGYTF.

V gene TRBV19 combines with J gene TRBJ1-2; no clear D gene. V was shortened by 0 bases and J by 5 bases, with 7 bases between the two germline ends. Germline loops: CDR1 LNHDA, CDR2 SQIVND (reference sequence). This CDR3 has 13 amino acids. CDR3 nucleotide sequence: TGTGCCAGTAGTATAGATAAACAGTATGGCTACACCTTC. This sequence encodes CASSIDKQYGYTF.

This chain uses TRBV5-4 with TRBJ1-5; 10 bases line up with TRBD1. Germline V gene sequence: CDR1 SGHNT, CDR2 YYREEE (reference sequence). The junction had 1 base not matched to a gene; V was cut back by 3 bases and J by 1 base. The CDR3 totals 15 residues. The CDR3 loop is CASSSGQGSNQPQHF. DNA of the CDR3: TGTGCCAGCAGCTCGGGACAGGGGAGCAATCAGCCCCAGCATTTT.

The chain combines TRBV5-4 with TRBJ1-2, with D unclear. The CDR3 has 14 amino acids. The ends were cut back, 5 bases at V and 2 bases at J, with 13 bases in the middle. Germline CDR1 reads SGHNT; CDR2 reads YYREEE (reference sequence). CDR3 residues: CASRYSGSNYGYTF. For the CDR3, the DNA is TGTGCCAGCAGGTATTCAGGTTCGAACTATGGCTACACCTTC. Full variable domain (remainder filled in from reference TRBV5-4 and TRBJ1-2): ETGVTQSPTHLIKTRGQQVTLRCSSQSGHNTVSWYQQALGQGPQFIFQYYREEENGRGNFPPRFSGLQFPNYSSELNVNALELDDSALYLCASRYSGSNYGYTFGSGTRLTVV.

A few counts support this clone. V usage is TRBV19 and J usage is TRBJ2-2, with TRBD2 matching over 12 bases. V was pared by 3 bases and J by 5 bases, with 7 bases of the junction left unmatched. Germline lookup yields CDR1 LNHDA and CDR2 SQIVND (reference sequence). This CDR3 has 17 residues. The CDR3 here is CASSMLAGGVGTGELFF. The CDR3 nucleotides read TGTGCCAGTAGTATGCTAGCGGGGGGGGTTGGAACCGGGGAGCTGTTTTTT. Supplemented by reference TRBV19 and TRBJ2-2, the full variable domain reads DGGITQSPKYLFRKEGQNVTLSCEQNLNHDAMYWYRQDPGQGLRLIYYSQIVNDFQKGDIAEGYSVSREKKESFPLTVTSAQKNPTAFYLCASSMLAGGVGTGELFFGEGSRLTVL.

V usage is TRBV5-4 and J usage is TRBJ1-4, with D uncertain. Germline CDR1 SGHNT, CDR2 YYREEE (reference sequence). This CDR3 contains 13 residues. V was shortened by 0 bases and J by 8 bases, with 8 bases between the two germline ends. The CDR3 DNA reads as TGTGCCAGCAGCTTGGGGCACCTGGAAAAACTGTTTTTT. Its protein is CASSLGHLEKLFF.

The chain combines TRBV28 with TRBJ1-3; unclear D gene. The CDR3 extends over 12 amino acids. The germline CDR1 and CDR2 sequences are MDHEN and SYDVKM. Trimming took 5 bases from V and 7 from J, leaving 9 bases between them. The CDR3 DNA reads TGTGCCAGCAGTCCCGGGTGGAACACCATATATTTT. Translation gives CASSPGWNTIYF.

In regard to this clone: A read error may produce the germline difference seen at one junction end. This rearrangement joins TRBV7-9 to TRBJ2-7; unclear D gene. Germline lookup yields CDR1 SEHNR and CDR2 FQNEAQ (reference sequence). The CDR3 is made up of 12 amino acids. CDR3 DNA: TGTTCCAGCAGCTTAGAGCCTGGCGAGCAGTACTTC. Protein product: CSSSLEPGEQYF.

The chain links TRBV11-2 to TRBJ2-1; tentatively, D is TRBD2 (5 bases). With 9 bases removed from V and 0 bases from J, the gap between germline ends came to 18 bases. The CDR3 covers 16 residues. CDR1 and CDR2 (germline): SGHAT, FQNNGV. The CDR3 region is CASSLHGGNSYNEQFF. Here the CDR3 DNA reads TGTGCCAGTAGCCTCCACGGAGGAAACTCCTACAATGAGCAGTTCTTC.

V gene TRBV11-3 combines with J gene TRBJ2-7; the D gene is possibly TRBD1 (5 bases). This CDR3 has 15 amino acids. Trimming removed 6 bases from V and 0 bases from J, with 15 bases in between. Per the germline V gene, CDR1 is SGHNT and CDR2 is YENEEA. The CDR3 here is CASSFSAGPSYEQYF. CDR3 DNA: TGTGCCAGCAGTTTCAGCGCAGGGCCCTCCTACGAGCAGTACTTC.

The chain has TRBV19 and TRBJ2-5; D may be TRBD1 (6 bases). V lost 2 bases to trimming and J lost 5 bases, with 9 bases between them. CDR3 size: 13 residues. Germline V CDR1 and CDR2: LNHDA, SQIVND (reference sequence). DNA for the CDR3: TGTGCCAGTAGTATAAGGGGGTTGGAGACCCAGTACTTC. It yields the protein CASSIRGLETQYF.

V is TRBV10-2 and J is TRBJ2-1, with TRBD2 identical over 9 bases. The CDR3 runs to 17 residues. With V trimmed by 3 bases and J by 5 bases, 11 bases remained unmatched. CDR1 is WSHSY and CDR2 is SAAADI in the germline V gene. CDR3 loop: CASSDRRASGVHNEQFF. The CDR3 nucleotides are TGCGCCAGCAGTGATAGAAGGGCTAGCGGGGTCCACAATGAGCAGTTCTTC.

The chain joins TRBV6-4 to TRBJ2-2; 9 bases are a match to TRBD2. Germline assignment: CDR1 MRHNA and CDR2 SNTAGT. This CDR3 has 18 residues. The ends lost 4 bases at V and 1 base at J; junction bases unmatched: 10. In DNA form, the CDR3 reads TGTGCCAGCAGTGCCCTTAGCGGGGGTACAATGAACACCGGGGAGCTGTTTTTT. Its translation is CASSALSGGTMNTGELFF.

In this sample, this clone turned up a few times. An end of the junction differs from the germline gene, which may be a read error. The V gene is TRBV6-1, the J gene TRBJ1-2; D may be TRBD1 (5 bases). Germline values: CDR1 MNHNS, CDR2 SASEGT. The CDR3 length is 10 residues. The DNA of the CDR3 is TGTGCCAGCATCCAGGGTGGCCACACCTTC. This encodes CASIQGGHTF.

The chain joins TRBV4-3 to TRBJ2-2; a weak D match, TRBD1 (5 bases). Trimming pared 1 base from V and 0 bases from J, leaving 9 bases between. This CDR3 is 16 amino acids long. Germline-derived CDR1 and CDR2 are LGHNA and YSLEER. The CDR3 region has the DNA TGCGCCAGCAGCCAAGGGACAAGTGCGAACACCGGGGAGCTGTTTTTT. The encoded protein is CASSQGTSANTGELFF.

The chain joins TRBV21-1 to TRBJ1-2; no DNA check was done on the table's D call, TRBD1. TRBV21-1 is a listed pseudogene. CDR3 length: 17 amino acids. The CDR3 region is CASSKVAGGVELWGYTF. The CDR3 DNA reads TGTGCCAGCAGCAAAGTTGCAGGGGGCGTTGAACTTTGGGGCTACACCTTC.

The J gene is TRBJ1-2, the V gene TRBV15; 12 nucleotides line up with TRBD1. The CDR3 has 17 residues. Germline loops: CDR1 LNHNV, CDR2 YYDKDF (reference sequence). Trimming at V came to 0 bases and at J to 6 bases, leaving 8 bases not matched to a gene. Here the CDR3 reads CATSRDYTGTGGDGYTF. CDR3 in DNA: TGTGCCACCAGCAGAGACTATACCGGGACAGGGGGCGATGGCTACACCTTC.

The V gene is TRBV7-2, the J gene TRBJ1-1; the D is unclear. This CDR3 region has 15 residues. CDR1 SGHTA and CDR2 FQGNSA come from the germline V gene. V gave up 2 bases and J gave up 1 base, with 11 bases separating them. The CDR3 nucleotides read TGTGCCAGCAGCTTATCTGTCCTCTCGAACACTGAAGCTTTCTTT. Translated: CASSLSVLSNTEAFF.

The sample holds one count of this clone. The chain carries TRBV19 and TRBJ2-2, with TRBD1 identical over 7 bases. This CDR3 comprises 15 residues. J was trimmed by 10 bases and V by 4 bases; bases with no gene match: 12. Germline CDR1 reads LNHDA; CDR2 reads SQIVND (reference sequence). The CDR3 nucleotides are TGTGCCAGTAGTAACCGGGACAGAGCACAAGCGGAGCTGTTTTTT. Amino acid sequence: CASSNRDRAQAELFF.

The rearrangement uses TRBV28 and TRBJ1-4; 8 nucleotides line up with TRBD1. The ends lost 3 bases at V and 6 bases at J; junction bases unmatched: 9. In germline, CDR1 is MDHEN, CDR2 SYDVKM. The CDR3 consists of 16 residues. The CDR3 sequence is CASSFVKGQVHEKLFF. For the CDR3, the DNA is TGTGCCAGCAGTTTTGTTAAGGGACAGGTGCATGAAAAACTGTTTTTT.

This clone was found once. The chain has TRBV10-2 and TRBJ2-7, with TRBD1 as a possible D gene (5 bases). Trimming left V 6 bases short and J 1 base short, with 10 bases between. Germline V CDR1 and CDR2: WSHSY, SAAADI. This CDR3 region has 13 residues. The CDR3 DNA follows: TGCGCCAGCAGCGGAGACAGTTCCTACGAGCAGTACTTC. Translation gives CASSGDSSYEQYF.

The V and J genes are TRBV7-9 and TRBJ2-2; D is ambiguous. The length of the CDR3 is 14 residues. The germline gives CDR1 SEHNR, CDR2 FQNEAQ (reference sequence). The V gene lost 5 bases and the J gene lost 6 bases, with 13 bases spanning the gap. The CDR3 sequence: CASSRIRVAGELFF. CDR3 nucleotides: TGTGCCAGCAGCCGCATCCGGGTCGCCGGGGAGCTGTTTTTT.

The chain employs TRBV5-1 and TRBJ2-3; D remains unclear. Trimming shortened V by 2 bases and J by 0 bases, and 10 bases separated the two germline ends. The CDR3 length is 15 residues. The germline CDR1 and CDR2 sequences are SGHRS and YFSETQ. The CDR3 bases are TGCGCCAGCAGCTTACAACAGATCAGCACAGATACGCAGTATTTT. It translates to CASSLQQISTDTQYF.